The 22 T cell receptor beta chains listed next were all sequenced from one sample in a study of blood T cell repertoires in COVID-19. Here immunoSEQ multiplex PCR was the method, and the copy in TCRdb shows in-frame clones only, minus some. The table includes about 140,000 clones, approximately 84% detected once. The sequencing input was peripheral blood. Receptors originate from a human donor in a cohort sampled during active COVID-19.

This rearrangement joins TRBV7-8 to TRBJ1-2, with D uncertain. Germline assignment: CDR1 SGHVS and CDR2 FQNEAQ. The CDR3 is 14 residues long. Trimming removed 1 base from V and 8 bases from J, with 14 bases in between. The DNA for the CDR3 is TGTGCCAGCAGCTTAGAGGCCAGGCCAAGGGGCTACACCTTC. It translates to CASSLEARPRGYTF.

The chain links TRBV6-5 to TRBJ1-3; TRBD1 agrees at 9 bases. This CDR3 has 15 amino acids. V shed 2 bases and J 3 bases; nucleotides not matched to a gene: 2. Germline V gene lookup returns CDR1 MNHEY and CDR2 SVGAGI. In nucleotides, the CDR3 is TGTGCCAGCAGTTACACAGGGGGCAATGGAAACACCATATATTTT. Translating it yields CASSYTGGNGNTIYF.

The chain is built from TRBV27 and TRBJ1-2; 7 positions agree with TRBD1. The CDR3 is made up of 18 amino acids. Per the germline V gene, CDR1 is MNHEY and CDR2 is SMNVEV (reference sequence). The junction had 17 bases not matched to a gene; V was cut back by 4 bases and J by 3 bases. The chain's CDR3 is CASSWSPTGIQPHYGYTF. CDR3 coding DNA: TGTGCCAGCAGTTGGTCGCCGACAGGGATCCAACCCCACTATGGCTACACCTTC.

The gene calls are TRBV28 and TRBJ2-7, with 7 positions matching TRBD1. The V gene end was trimmed by 3 bases and the J gene end by 2 bases; junction bases not matched to a gene: 4. This CDR3 is built from 14 residues. CDR1 and CDR2 from the germline V gene are MDHEN and SYDVKM. In DNA form, the CDR3 reads TGTGCCAGCAGTTTGACAGGGATGACCTACGAGCAGTACTTC. This codes for CASSLTGMTYEQYF.

A few counts support this clone. The chain couples TRBV19 to TRBJ1-2; D unclear. Germline V gene lookup returns CDR1 LNHDA and CDR2 SQIVND (reference sequence). The ends were cut back, 7 bases at V and 6 bases at J, with 15 bases in the middle. CDR3 length: 13 residues. CDR3 nucleotide sequence: TGTGCCAGTACCCTGATACTGTCTAATGGCTACACCTTC. This translates into CASTLILSNGYTF.

The V and J genes are TRBV19 and TRBJ2-1, with D tentatively TRBD2 (5 bases). The CDR3 length is 14 residues. The germline gives CDR1 LNHDA, CDR2 SQIVND (reference sequence). Trimming took off 5 bases at V and 5 bases at J, with 13 bases between the two ends. The CDR3: CASSDYPGDNEQFF. The CDR3 nucleotides are TGTGCCAGTAGTGACTACCCTGGAGACAATGAGCAGTTCTTC.

This chain links TRBV5-6 with TRBJ1-2; TRBD1 matches at 9 bases. The CDR3 length is 14 residues. V lost 0 bases and J lost 8; bases outside the gene matches: 5. The germline V gene encodes CDR1 SGHDT and CDR2 YYEEEE. CDR3 bases: TGTGCCAGCAGCTTGGCTAACAGGGGGCAAGGCTACACCTTC. Residues: CASSLANRGQGYTF.

This chain links TRBV11-2 with TRBJ2-1; no clear D gene. This CDR3 is 14 amino acids long. Germline V gene data show CDR1 as SGHAT and CDR2 as FQNNGV. The V end lost 1 base, the J end lost 2 bases, and 6 bases lay between the germline ends. The CDR3 DNA follows: TGTGCCAGCAGCTTAGGACAAACCTACAATGAGCAGTTCTTC. Protein sequence: CASSLGQTYNEQFF.

The chain recombines TRBV6-2 or TRBV6-3 with TRBJ1-5, with D possibly TRBD1 on 5 matching bases. In germline, CDR1 is MNHEY, CDR2 SVGEGT. Trimming removed 6 bases from V and 6 bases from J, with 15 bases in between. This CDR3 has 14 residues. CDR3 DNA sequence: TGTGCCAGCAGCCACGGGGGATTCACTCAGCCCCAGCATTTT. Translation: CASSHGGFTQPQHF.

The chain uses TRBV18 and TRBJ1-1; D uncertain. Germline CDR1 reads KGHSH; CDR2 reads LQKENI. CDR3 size: 13 residues. V was pared by 5 bases and J by 3 bases, with 10 bases between. Here the CDR3 DNA reads TGTGCCAGCTCATCACAAGTAGACACTGAAGCTTTCTTT. It yields the protein CASSSQVDTEAFF.

The V call is TRBV5-5, the J call TRBJ2-1; possibly TRBD2 for D (7 bases). Per germline, CDR1 SGHKS and CDR2 YYEKEE (reference sequence). This CDR3 comprises 15 residues. Trimming took 0 bases from V and 9 from J, leaving 16 bases between them. CDR3 bases: TGTGCCAGCAGCTTGGTGGGGGGGCCAAGGGGTGAGCAGTTCTTC. This codes for CASSLVGGPRGEQFF.

In this sample, this clone turned up once. The chain combines TRBV9 with TRBJ2-7; the D gene is possibly TRBD1 (6 bases). CDR3 size: 15 residues. Per the germline V gene, CDR1 is SGDLS and CDR2 is YYNGEE. V dropped 2 bases and J dropped 3 bases, with 15 bases sitting between them. The CDR3: CASSVGQNHNYEQYF. CDR3 bases: TGTGCCAGCAGCGTCGGACAGAACCACAACTACGAGCAGTACTTC.

This chain connects TRBV5-1 to TRBJ2-5, with D possibly matching TRBD1 (5 bases). With 1 base removed from V and 4 bases from J, the gap between germline ends came to 17 bases. The CDR3 totals 16 residues. Germline loops: CDR1 SGHRS, CDR2 YFSETQ. The chain's CDR3 is CASSLSSGHSGETQYF. The CDR3 region has the DNA TGCGCCAGCAGCTTGAGTTCAGGGCATTCAGGAGAGACCCAGTACTTC.

The rearrangement uses TRBV7-8 and TRBJ1-6, with D possibly matching TRBD1 (6 bases). Trimming shortened V by 4 bases and J by 6 bases, and 13 bases separated the two germline ends. This CDR3 region has 15 residues. Germline CDR1 and CDR2: SGHVS and FQNEAQ. CDR3 amino acids: CASSSSGQPNSPLHF. CDR3 sequence (DNA): TGTGCCAGCAGCTCTAGCGGACAGCCTAATTCACCCCTCCACTTT.

V and J are TRBV9 and TRBJ2-2; 13 bases match TRBD2. CDR1 is SGDLS and CDR2 is YYNGEE in the germline V gene. V lost 3 bases to trimming and J lost 5 bases; unmatched junction nucleotides: 13. This CDR3 has 19 amino acids. The CDR3 DNA is TGTGCCAGCAGCGCCGTCTACCCGGGACTAGCGGGGAGTACCGGGGAGCTGTTTTTT. Translated: CASSAVYPGLAGSTGELFF. The variable domain in full, completed from reference TRBV9 and TRBJ2-2, reads DSGVTQTPKHLITATGQRVTLRCSPRSGDLSVYWYQQSLDQGLQFLIQYYNGEERAKGNILERFSAQQFPDLHSELNLSSLELGDSALYFCASSAVYPGLAGSTGELFFGEGSRLTVL.

The V and J genes are TRBV14 and TRBJ1-5; D is unresolved. The CDR3 consists of 17 residues. Germline V gene sequence: CDR1 SGHDN, CDR2 FVKESK. Trimming took off 0 bases at V and 0 bases at J, with 12 bases between the two ends. The CDR3 DNA follows: TGTGCCAGCAGCCAAGATCTTCAGGTCCATAGCAATCAGCCCCAGCATTTT. The encoded protein is CASSQDLQVHSNQPQHF.

This chain connects TRBV29-1 to TRBJ1-4; 7 bases match TRBD1. Germline CDR1 is SQVTM and CDR2 is ANQGSEA. This CDR3 comprises 14 residues. The J segment lost 6 bases and the V segment lost 5 bases, leaving 9 bases of the junction unmatched. CDR3 region: CSVNYGTDYEKLFF. For the CDR3, the DNA is TGCAGCGTTAATTACGGGACAGACTATGAAAAACTGTTTTTT.

This clone was picked up one time. Additional DNA sequences in this sample encode the identical CDR3. This chain joins TRBV7-2 and TRBJ1-1; D remains unclear. Germline assignment: CDR1 SGHTA and CDR2 FQGNSA. The CDR3 loop spans 12 amino acids. Trimming took off 4 bases at V and 5 bases at J, with 8 bases between the two ends. CDR3 nucleotides: TGTGCCAGCAGCTACAGAGGGACTGAAGCTTTCTTT. Protein product: CASSYRGTEAFF.

This sequence joins TRBV11-2 and TRBJ1-6, with D possibly TRBD1 on 6 matching bases. The germline CDR1 and CDR2 sequences are SGHAT and FQNNGV. Trimming stripped 3 bases from V and 14 bases from J, with 17 bases between. The CDR3 has 14 amino acids. CDR3 region: CASSFAGALTSLHF. CDR3 DNA: TGTGCCAGCAGCTTCGCAGGGGCCCTCACGTCCCTCCACTTT.

CDR3: CASSMTGGGQPQHF. The CDR3 DNA reads TGCGCCAGCAGCATGACAGGGGGCGGTCAGCCCCAGCATTTT. The rearrangement uses TRBV5-1 and TRBJ1-5, with TRBD1 identical over 10 bases. This CDR3 is 14 amino acids long. Germline values: CDR1 SGHRS, CDR2 YFSETQ. Trimming removed 4 bases from V and 6 bases from J; junction bases left unmatched: 4. Together with reference TRBV5-1 and TRBJ1-5, the CDR3 gives the full variable domain: KAGVTQTPRYLIKTRGQQVTLSCSPISGHRSVSWYQQTPGQGLQFLFEYFSETQRNKGNFPGRFSGRQFSNSRSEMNVSTLELGDSALYLCASSMTGGGQPQHFGDGTRLSIL.

The chain uses TRBV21-1 and TRBJ2-1; TRBD1, the table's D call, lacks a check against the DNA. TRBV21-1 constitutes a pseudogene. CDR3 size: 16 residues. CDR3 protein: CASSKGTEGIHNEQFF. CDR3 DNA: TGTGCCAGCAGCAAGGGGACAGAAGGAATACACAATGAGCAGTTCTTC.

The chain recombines TRBV6-6 with TRBJ1-1; D is unclear. Germline CDR1 MNHNY, CDR2 SVGAGI (reference sequence). There are 11 residues in the CDR3. The DNA of the CDR3 is TGTGGGGCCTCCGGGGACACTGAAGCTTTCTTT. Translated, it gives CGASGDTEAFF.